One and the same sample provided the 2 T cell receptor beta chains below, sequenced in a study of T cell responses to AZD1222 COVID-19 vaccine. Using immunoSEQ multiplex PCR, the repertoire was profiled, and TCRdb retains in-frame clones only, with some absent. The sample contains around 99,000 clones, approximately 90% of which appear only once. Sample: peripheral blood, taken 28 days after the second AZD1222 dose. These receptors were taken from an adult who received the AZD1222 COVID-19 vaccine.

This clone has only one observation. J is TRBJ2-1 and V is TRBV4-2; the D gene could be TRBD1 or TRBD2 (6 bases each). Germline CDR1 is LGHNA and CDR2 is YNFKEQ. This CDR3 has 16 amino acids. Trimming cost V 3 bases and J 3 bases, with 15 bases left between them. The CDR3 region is CASSHRGQDLYNEQFF. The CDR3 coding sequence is TGTGCCAGCAGCCACCGGGGGCAGGACCTCTACAATGAGCAGTTCTTC.

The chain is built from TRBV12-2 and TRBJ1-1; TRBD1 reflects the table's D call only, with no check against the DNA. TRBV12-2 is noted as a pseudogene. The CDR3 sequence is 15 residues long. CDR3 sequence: CASRLTGQGFREAFF. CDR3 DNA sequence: TGTGCAAGTCGCTTAACGGGACAGGGGTTTAGGGAAGCTTTCTTT.